This T cell receptor (beta chain) was recorded in a study of preoperative IRX-2 immunotherapy in early breast cancer. Sequenced by immunoSEQ multiplex PCR; TCRdb stores in-frame clones only, minus some. The sample comprises a few thousand clones, approximately 71% of which are singletons, and 15% rests with the top ten. The sample's treatment: preoperative locoregional IRX-2 cytokine immunotherapy. The CDR3 extends over 15 amino acids. Germline V gene lookup returns CDR1 KGHSH and CDR2 LQKENI. Trimming removed 3 bases from V and 3 bases from J, with 14 bases in between. This clone was counted a single time.

The rearrangement joins TRBV18 to TRBJ1-1; TRBD1 is a possible D gene (5 bases). The specimen was tumor tissue, collected after IRX-2 immunotherapy. The TCR comes from a human donor with breast cancer. DNA for the CDR3: TGTGCCAGCTCACCCCCGGGGGGGAGGTACACTGAAGCTTTCTTT. Translated, it gives CASSPPGGRYTEAFF.